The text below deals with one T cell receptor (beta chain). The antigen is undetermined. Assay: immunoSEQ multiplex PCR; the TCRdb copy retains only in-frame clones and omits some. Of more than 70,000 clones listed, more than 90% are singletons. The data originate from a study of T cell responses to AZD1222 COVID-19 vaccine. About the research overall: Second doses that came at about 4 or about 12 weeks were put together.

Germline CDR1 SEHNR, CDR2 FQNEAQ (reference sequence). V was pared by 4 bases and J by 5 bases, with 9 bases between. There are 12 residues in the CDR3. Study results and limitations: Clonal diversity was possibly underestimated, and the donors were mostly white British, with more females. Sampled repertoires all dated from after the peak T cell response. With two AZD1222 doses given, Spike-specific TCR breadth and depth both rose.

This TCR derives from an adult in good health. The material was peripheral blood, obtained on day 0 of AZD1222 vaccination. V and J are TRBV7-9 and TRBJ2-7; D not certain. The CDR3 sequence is CASSYRPNEQYF. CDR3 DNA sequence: TGTGCCAGCAGCTACCGACCAAACGAGCAGTACTTC.